The rows below give T cell receptor beta chains drawn from one sample of a study of T cells in Graves' hyperthyroidism and ophthalmopathy. TCRdb used MiXCR to reprocess the multiplex PCR reads, holding one entry per CDR3 protein. The sample lists 550,000 to 650,000 distinct CDR3 sequences, 11% to 15% occurring once. Sequenced: blood. Receptors were obtained from a young woman with Graves' hyperthyroidism that later progressed to Graves' ophthalmopathy. Both conserved end residues are part of each CDR3. A D gene is named only where the DNA matches it firmly. Clone size is stated in some rows and not others, as once, few, many or a class when expanded.

V gene: TRBV28
D gene: NA
J gene: TRBJ1-1
clone size: many
CDR3 protein: CASSLKALNTEAFF
CDR3 DNA: TGTGCCAGCAGTTTAAAGGCATTGAACACTGAAGCTTTCTTT

V gene: TRBV7-8
D gene: NA
J gene: TRBJ2-7
clone size: few
CDR3 protein: CASSFQYEQYF
CDR3 DNA: TGTGCCAGCAGCTTTCAATACGAGCAGTACTTC

V gene: TRBV30
D gene: NA
J gene: TRBJ2-1
clone size: many
CDR3 protein: CAWSVPSYNEQFF
CDR3 DNA: TGTGCCTGGAGTGTCCCCAGTTACAATGAGCAGTTCTTC

V gene: TRBV12-3/TRBV12-4
D gene: TRBD1
J gene: TRBJ1-2
clone size: many
CDR3 protein: CASRPSGTGPWGGYTF
CDR3 DNA: TGTGCCAGCAGGCCCTCCGGGACAGGCCCCTGGGGGGGCTACACCTTC

V gene: TRBV11-2
D gene: NA
J gene: TRBJ2-2
clone size: many
CDR3 protein: CASSFRSYSLASGLFF
CDR3 DNA: TGTGCCAGCAGCTTTCGGAGCTACTCCCTGGCCTCGGGGCTGTTTTTT

V gene: TRBV7-9
D gene: TRBD1
J gene: TRBJ2-7
clone size: many
CDR3 protein: CASTFGGQGYEQYF
CDR3 DNA: TGTGCCAGCACCTTTGGGGGACAGGGCTACGAGCAGTACTTC

V gene: TRBV2
D gene: TRBD2
J gene: TRBJ2-5
clone size: NA
CDR3 protein: CASSESGGERLNF
CDR3 DNA: TGTGCCAGCAGTGAATCGGGGGGGGAGCGGCTGAACTTC

V gene: TRBV15
D gene: TRBD2
J gene: TRBJ2-1
clone size: once
CDR3 protein: CATSPEGGNPYNEQFF
CDR3 DNA: TGTGCCACCAGCCCGGAGGGAGGGAACCCCTACAATGAGCAGTTCTTC

V gene: TRBV7-9
D gene: NA
J gene: TRBJ1-2
clone size: many
CDR3 protein: CASSLLSHYGYTF
CDR3 DNA: TGTGCCAGCAGCTTATTATCGCATTATGGCTACACCTTC

V gene: TRBV6-2/TRBV6-3
D gene: NA
J gene: TRBJ2-1
clone size: many
CDR3 protein: CASSFSSNNEQFF
CDR3 DNA: TGTGCCAGCAGTTTTTCTTCAAACAATGAGCAGTTCTTC

V gene: TRBV28
D gene: NA
J gene: TRBJ1-2
clone size: many
CDR3 protein: CASSPHQGAGGYGYTF
CDR3 DNA: TGTGCCAGCAGTCCCCATCAGGGCGCAGGTGGCTATGGCTACACCTTC

V gene: TRBV11-3
D gene: TRBD1
J gene: TRBJ2-5
clone size: NA
CDR3 protein: CASSLGDRGIKATQYF
CDR3 DNA: TGTGCCAGCAGCTTGGGGGACAGGGGAATAAAGGCGACCCAGTACTTC

V gene: TRBV15
D gene: NA
J gene: TRBJ1-5
clone size: many
CDR3 protein: CATSRGSGNQPQHF
CDR3 DNA: TGTGCCACCAGCCGAGGGAGTGGCAATCAGCCCCAGCATTTT

V gene: TRBV24-1
D gene: NA
J gene: TRBJ2-5
clone size: many
CDR3 protein: CATSDGPLGVEETQYF
CDR3 DNA: TGTGCCACCAGTGATGGCCCCCTCGGGGTTGAAGAGACCCAGTACTTC

V gene: TRBV28
D gene: TRBD1
J gene: TRBJ1-5
clone size: many
CDR3 protein: CASRQPGQGSNQPQHF
CDR3 DNA: TGTGCCAGCAGGCAGCCGGGACAGGGTTCTAATCAGCCCCAGCATTTT

V gene: TRBV4-1
D gene: TRBD1
J gene: TRBJ1-1
clone size: NA
CDR3 protein: CASSHSRDRGTEAFF
CDR3 DNA: TGCGCCAGCAGCCACAGCCGGGACAGGGGCACTGAAGCTTTCTTT

V gene: TRBV25-1
D gene: NA
J gene: TRBJ1-6
clone size: many
CDR3 protein: CASSPPGRIYSPLHF
CDR3 DNA: TGTGCCAGCAGTCCACCGGGCAGGATTTATTCACCCCTCCACTTT

V gene: TRBV6-1
D gene: NA
J gene: TRBJ1-5
clone size: many
CDR3 protein: CASRQGYSNQPQHF
CDR3 DNA: TGTGCCAGCAGACAGGGATATAGCAATCAGCCCCAGCATTTT

V gene: TRBV5-4
D gene: NA
J gene: TRBJ1-1
clone size: NA
CDR3 protein: CASSTQGSTTEAFF
CDR3 DNA: TGTGCCAGCAGTACTCAGGGGAGCACCACTGAAGCTTTCTTT

V gene: TRBV11-2
D gene: NA
J gene: TRBJ2-7
clone size: many
CDR3 protein: CASSLERGRAREQYF
CDR3 DNA: TGTGCCAGCAGCTTAGAAAGAGGCAGGGCACGCGAGCAGTACTTC

V gene: TRBV6-2/TRBV6-3
D gene: NA
J gene: TRBJ1-1
clone size: many
CDR3 protein: CASSYLGSNTEAFF
CDR3 DNA: TGTGCCAGCAGCTACCTTGGATCGAACACTGAAGCTTTCTTT

V gene: TRBV12-3/TRBV12-4
D gene: NA
J gene: TRBJ1-6
clone size: NA
CDR3 protein: CASSFDSFYNSPLHF
CDR3 DNA: TGTGCCAGCAGTTTCGACAGTTTTTATAATTCACCCCTCCACTTT

V gene: TRBV5-1
D gene: TRBD1
J gene: TRBJ1-1
clone size: few
CDR3 protein: CASSLKGGENTEAFF
CDR3 DNA: TGCGCCAGCAGCTTGAAAGGGGGCGAGAACACTGAAGCTTTCTTT

V gene: TRBV12-3/TRBV12-4
D gene: NA
J gene: TRBJ2-7
clone size: many
CDR3 protein: CASGVWVYEQYF
CDR3 DNA: TGTGCCAGCGGGGTGTGGGTCTACGAGCAGTACTTC

V gene: TRBV24-1
D gene: TRBD2
J gene: TRBJ2-1
clone size: many
CDR3 protein: CATSDTPPTSGSDEQFF
CDR3 DNA: TGTGCCACCAGTGATACCCCCCCCACTAGCGGGAGCGATGAGCAGTTCTTC

V gene: TRBV11-2
D gene: NA
J gene: TRBJ1-1
clone size: many
CDR3 protein: CASSFDSLGTEAFF
CDR3 DNA: TGTGCCAGCAGTTTTGACAGTTTGGGCACTGAAGCTTTCTTT

V gene: TRBV6-1
D gene: NA
J gene: TRBJ2-2
clone size: many
CDR3 protein: CASSPKLGGTGELFF
CDR3 DNA: TGTGCCAGCAGTCCTAAGCTGGGTGGCACCGGGGAGCTGTTTTTT

V gene: TRBV5-4
D gene: TRBD2
J gene: TRBJ2-3
clone size: few
CDR3 protein: CASSLRLAGDADTQYF
CDR3 DNA: TGTGCCAGCAGCTTGCGGCTAGCGGGAGACGCAGATACGCAGTATTTT

V gene: TRBV6-1
D gene: NA
J gene: TRBJ1-1
clone size: NA
CDR3 protein: CASSELGQPYTEAFF
CDR3 DNA: TGTGCCAGCAGTGAACTCGGACAGCCTTACACTGAAGCTTTCTTT

V gene: TRBV28
D gene: NA
J gene: TRBJ2-5
clone size: many
CDR3 protein: CASSLTAQETQYF
CDR3 DNA: TGTGCCAGCAGCCTGACTGCTCAAGAGACCCAGTACTTC

V gene: TRBV28
D gene: TRBD1
J gene: TRBJ2-5
clone size: NA
CDR3 protein: CASSLGQGVKTQYF
CDR3 DNA: TGTGCCAGCAGTTTAGGGCAGGGGGTGAAGACCCAGTACTTC

V gene: TRBV3-1
D gene: TRBD1
J gene: TRBJ2-2
clone size: many
CDR3 protein: CASSQGIPGTGRTTGELFF
CDR3 DNA: TGTGCCAGCAGCCAAGGCATCCCCGGGACAGGAAGAACCACCGGGGAGCTGTTTTTT

V gene: TRBV24-1
D gene: TRBD2
J gene: TRBJ2-1
clone size: few
CDR3 protein: CATSDLKGGREQFF
CDR3 DNA: TGTGCCACCAGTGATTTGAAGGGAGGGAGGGAGCAGTTCTTC

V gene: TRBV20-1
D gene: TRBD2
J gene: TRBJ2-1
clone size: many
CDR3 protein: CSAISSGRGIEQFF
CDR3 DNA: TGCAGTGCTATATCTAGCGGGAGGGGGATCGAGCAGTTCTTC

V gene: TRBV7-2
D gene: TRBD1
J gene: TRBJ1-6
clone size: many
CDR3 protein: CASSLQGGWAPLHF
CDR3 DNA: TGTGCCAGCAGCTTACAGGGGGGTTGGGCACCCCTCCACTTT

V gene: TRBV12-3/TRBV12-4
D gene: NA
J gene: TRBJ1-2
clone size: many
CDR3 protein: CASSLGSGGNYGYTF
CDR3 DNA: TGTGCCAGCAGTTTAGGTTCGGGGGGTAACTATGGCTACACCTTC

V gene: TRBV30
D gene: NA
J gene: TRBJ1-1
clone size: NA
CDR3 protein: CAWTGNSPMNTEAFF
CDR3 DNA: TGTGCCTGGACAGGGAACAGTCCTATGAACACTGAAGCTTTCTTT

V gene: TRBV7-3
D gene: NA
J gene: TRBJ2-7
clone size: many
CDR3 protein: CASSPGSTPSYEQYF
CDR3 DNA: TGTGCCAGCAGCCCGGGGAGCACTCCCTCCTACGAGCAGTACTTC

V gene: TRBV20-1
D gene: NA
J gene: TRBJ1-6
clone size: many
CDR3 protein: CSARDQRVESPLHF
CDR3 DNA: TGCAGTGCTAGAGATCAAAGGGTGGAATCACCCCTCCACTTT

V gene: TRBV7-2
D gene: NA
J gene: TRBJ1-2
clone size: many
CDR3 protein: CASSPHPGGNDGYTF
CDR3 DNA: TGTGCCAGCAGCCCGCATCCGGGGGGCAATGATGGCTACACCTTC

V gene: TRBV30
D gene: NA
J gene: TRBJ1-1
clone size: many
CDR3 protein: CAWSRVEDTEAFF
CDR3 DNA: TGTGCCTGGAGTAGGGTTGAGGACACTGAAGCTTTCTTT

V gene: TRBV18
D gene: NA
J gene: TRBJ1-5
clone size: NA
CDR3 protein: CASSPRGVSNQPQHF
CDR3 DNA: TGTGCCAGCTCACCACGAGGGGTTAGCAATCAGCCCCAGCATTTT

V gene: TRBV14
D gene: TRBD1
J gene: TRBJ2-7
clone size: NA
CDR3 protein: CASSPDRGSVVGYEQYF
CDR3 DNA: TGTGCCAGCAGCCCTGACAGGGGGTCTGTTGTGGGCTACGAGCAGTACTTC

V gene: TRBV6-2/TRBV6-3
D gene: TRBD2
J gene: TRBJ2-7
clone size: many
CDR3 protein: CASSYYLGTSGILEQYF
CDR3 DNA: TGTGCCAGCAGTTACTATTTGGGGACTAGCGGGATCTTGGAGCAGTACTTC

V gene: TRBV7-2
D gene: NA
J gene: TRBJ2-2
clone size: many
CDR3 protein: CASTLGGHGELFF
CDR3 DNA: TGTGCCAGCACCCTAGGGGGTCACGGGGAGCTGTTTTTT

V gene: TRBV5-6
D gene: TRBD1
J gene: TRBJ2-2
clone size: few
CDR3 protein: CASSRTGGLRELFF
CDR3 DNA: TGTGCCAGCAGCAGGACAGGGGGTCTCAGGGAGCTGTTTTTT

V gene: TRBV28
D gene: TRBD1
J gene: TRBJ2-4
clone size: NA
CDR3 protein: CVSSLGDSQNIQYF
CDR3 DNA: TGTGTCAGCAGTTTAGGGGACAGCCAAAACATTCAGTACTTC

V gene: TRBV4-1
D gene: NA
J gene: TRBJ1-1
clone size: NA
CDR3 protein: CASSQLRAIMNTEAFF
CDR3 DNA: TGCGCCAGCAGCCAATTGAGGGCCATCATGAACACTGAAGCTTTCTTT

V gene: TRBV19
D gene: NA
J gene: TRBJ1-2
clone size: many
CDR3 protein: CASTRGVYGYTF
CDR3 DNA: TGTGCCAGTACGAGGGGGGTGTATGGCTACACCTTC

V gene: TRBV5-4
D gene: NA
J gene: TRBJ2-7
clone size: few
CDR3 protein: CASRDPGDEQYF
CDR3 DNA: TGTGCCAGTCGGGATCCCGGGGACGAGCAGTACTTC

V gene: TRBV4-2
D gene: TRBD1
J gene: TRBJ2-1
clone size: few
CDR3 protein: CASSQPGQAIWNEQFF
CDR3 DNA: TGTGCCAGCAGTCAGCCGGGACAGGCGATCTGGAATGAGCAGTTCTTC

V gene: TRBV29-1
D gene: TRBD1
J gene: TRBJ2-7
clone size: many
CDR3 protein: CSVEGLGTPETGVKSTYEQYF
CDR3 DNA: TGCAGCGTTGAAGGCCTCGGCACACCCGAGACAGGGGTGAAATCCACCTACGAGCAGTACTTC

V gene: TRBV20-1
D gene: NA
J gene: TRBJ2-7
clone size: many
CDR3 protein: CSARAGGEEAYEQYF
CDR3 DNA: TGCAGTGCTAGAGCGGGCGGGGAGGAGGCCTACGAGCAGTACTTC

V gene: TRBV7-2
D gene: TRBD2
J gene: TRBJ2-1
clone size: many
CDR3 protein: CASSSPSGLFAIDEQFF
CDR3 DNA: TGTGCCAGCAGCTCACCTAGCGGACTTTTTGCTATTGATGAGCAGTTCTTC

V gene: TRBV12-3/TRBV12-4
D gene: TRBD1
J gene: TRBJ1-5
clone size: many
CDR3 protein: CASSLGPPGQGNSNQPQHF
CDR3 DNA: TGTGCCAGCAGTTTAGGTCCTCCGGGACAGGGGAATAGCAATCAGCCCCAGCATTTT

V gene: TRBV29-1
D gene: NA
J gene: TRBJ1-2
clone size: many
CDR3 protein: CSVELNYGYTF
CDR3 DNA: TGCAGCGTTGAACTCAACTATGGCTACACCTTC

V gene: TRBV9
D gene: NA
J gene: TRBJ1-3
clone size: NA
CDR3 protein: CASSVLPDISGNTIYF
CDR3 DNA: TGTGCCAGCAGCGTCCTACCTGATATCTCTGGAAACACCATATATTTT

V gene: TRBV5-1
D gene: NA
J gene: TRBJ2-7
clone size: many
CDR3 protein: CASSLEMELDYEQYF
CDR3 DNA: TGCGCCAGCAGCTTGGAAATGGAACTAGACTACGAGCAGTACTTC

V gene: TRBV20-1
D gene: NA
J gene: TRBJ1-1
clone size: NA
CDR3 protein: CSASDQSTAGAFF
CDR3 DNA: TGCAGTGCCTCGGACCAATCGACAGCTGGAGCTTTCTTT

V gene: TRBV18
D gene: NA
J gene: TRBJ1-1
clone size: many
CDR3 protein: CASSPPGATEAFF
CDR3 DNA: TGTGCCAGCTCACCACCTGGGGCCACTGAAGCTTTCTTT